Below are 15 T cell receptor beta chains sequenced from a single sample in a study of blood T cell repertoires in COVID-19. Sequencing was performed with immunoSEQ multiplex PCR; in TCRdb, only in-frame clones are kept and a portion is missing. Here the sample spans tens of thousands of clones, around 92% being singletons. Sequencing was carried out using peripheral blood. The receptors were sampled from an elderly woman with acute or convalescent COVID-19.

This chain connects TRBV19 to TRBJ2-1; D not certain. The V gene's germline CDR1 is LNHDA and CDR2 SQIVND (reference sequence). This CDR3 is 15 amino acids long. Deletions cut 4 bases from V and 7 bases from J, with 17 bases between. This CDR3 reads CASSKWSGAWNEQFF. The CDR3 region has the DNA TGTGCCAGTAGTAAATGGTCGGGTGCTTGGAATGAGCAGTTCTTC. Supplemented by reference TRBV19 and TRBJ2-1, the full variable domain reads DGGITQSPKYLFRKEGQNVTLSCEQNLNHDAMYWYRQDPGQGLRLIYYSQIVNDFQKGDIAEGYSVSREKKESFPLTVTSAQKNPTAFYLCASSKWSGAWNEQFFGPGTRLTVL.

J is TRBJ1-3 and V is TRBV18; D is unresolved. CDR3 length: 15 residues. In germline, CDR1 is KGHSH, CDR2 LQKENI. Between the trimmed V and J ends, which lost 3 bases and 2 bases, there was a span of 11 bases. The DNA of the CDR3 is TGTGCCAGCTCACCCCGTACAGATCCTGGAAACACCATATATTTT. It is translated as CASSPRTDPGNTIYF.

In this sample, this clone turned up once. CDR3 amino acids: CSVADTGTNEKLFF. The CDR3, as DNA: TGCAGCGTTGCCGACACAGGGACTAATGAAAAACTGTTTTTT. V and J are TRBV29-1 and TRBJ1-4, with TRBD1 as a possible D gene (6 bases). From germline, CDR1 is SQVTM and CDR2 ANQGSEA. V dropped 4 bases and J dropped 2 bases, with 11 bases sitting between them. This CDR3 has 14 amino acids.

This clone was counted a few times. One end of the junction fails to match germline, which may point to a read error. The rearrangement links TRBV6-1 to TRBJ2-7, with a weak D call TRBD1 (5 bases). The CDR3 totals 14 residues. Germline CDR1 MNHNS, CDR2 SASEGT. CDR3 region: CASSELQGSNEQYF. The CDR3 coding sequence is TGTGCCAGCAGTGAGCTGCAGGGCTCCAACGAGCAGTACTTC.

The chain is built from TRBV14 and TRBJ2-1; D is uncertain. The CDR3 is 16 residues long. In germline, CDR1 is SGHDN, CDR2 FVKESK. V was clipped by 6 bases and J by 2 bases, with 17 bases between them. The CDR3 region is CASSLIPGNPYNEQFF. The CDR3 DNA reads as TGTGCCAGCAGTCTAATCCCAGGAAATCCCTACAATGAGCAGTTCTTC.

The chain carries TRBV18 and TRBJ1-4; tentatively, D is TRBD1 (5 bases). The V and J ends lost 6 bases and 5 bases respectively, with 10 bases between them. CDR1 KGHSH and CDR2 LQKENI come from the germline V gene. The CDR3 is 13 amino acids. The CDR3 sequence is CASSVRENEKLFF. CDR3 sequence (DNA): TGTGCCAGCTCGGTCAGGGAAAATGAAAAACTGTTTTTT.

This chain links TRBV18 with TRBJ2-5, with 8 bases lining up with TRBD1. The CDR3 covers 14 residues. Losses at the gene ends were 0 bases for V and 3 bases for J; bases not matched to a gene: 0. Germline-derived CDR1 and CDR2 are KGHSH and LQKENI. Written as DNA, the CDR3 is TGTGCCAGCTCACCACCGACAGGGGAAGAGACCCAGTACTTC. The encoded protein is CASSPPTGEETQYF. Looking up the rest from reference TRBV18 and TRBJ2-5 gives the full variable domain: NAGVMQNPRHLVRRRGQEARLRCSPMKGHSHVYWYRQLPEEGLKFMVYLQKENIIDESGMPKERFSAEFPKEGPSILRIQQVVRGDSAAYFCASSPPTGEETQYFGPGTRLLVL.

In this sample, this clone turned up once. This CDR3 is CASSHRQGETGEQFF. The CDR3 nucleotides read TGTGCCAGCAGCCACCGGCAGGGGGAGACAGGTGAGCAGTTCTTC. The V and J genes are TRBV3-1 (or the pseudogene TRBV3-2) and TRBJ2-1; 7 bases are a match to TRBD1. Germline values: CDR1 LGHDT, CDR2 YNNKEL (reference sequence). V dropped 3 bases and J dropped 9; count of bases not matched to a gene: 11. This CDR3 comprises 15 residues.

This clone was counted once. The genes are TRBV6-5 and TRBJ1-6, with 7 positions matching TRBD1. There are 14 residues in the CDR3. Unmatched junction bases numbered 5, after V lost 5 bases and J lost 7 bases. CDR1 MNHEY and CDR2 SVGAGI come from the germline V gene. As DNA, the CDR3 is TGTGCCAGCAGTCACAGGGGTGAGAATTCACCCCTCCACTTT. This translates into CASSHRGENSPLHF.

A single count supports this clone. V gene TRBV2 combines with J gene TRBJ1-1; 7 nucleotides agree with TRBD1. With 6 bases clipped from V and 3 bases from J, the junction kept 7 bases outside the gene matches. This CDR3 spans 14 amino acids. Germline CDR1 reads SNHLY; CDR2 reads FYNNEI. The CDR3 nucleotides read TGTGCCAGCAGCGAGACAGGGCTGGACACTGAAGCTTTCTTT. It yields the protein CASSETGLDTEAFF. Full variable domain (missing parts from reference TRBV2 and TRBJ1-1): EPEVTQTPSHQVTQMGQEVILRCVPISNHLYFYWYRQILGQKVEFLVSFYNNEISEKSEIFDDQFSVERPDGSNFTLKIRSTKLEDSAMYFCASSETGLDTEAFFGQGTRLTVV.

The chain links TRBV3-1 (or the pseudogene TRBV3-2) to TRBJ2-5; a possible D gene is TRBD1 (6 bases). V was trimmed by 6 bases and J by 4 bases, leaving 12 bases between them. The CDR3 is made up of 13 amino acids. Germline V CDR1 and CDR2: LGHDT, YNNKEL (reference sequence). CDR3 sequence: CASRYRDRETQYF. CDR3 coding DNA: TGTGCCAGCAGATACAGGGACCGAGAGACCCAGTACTTC.

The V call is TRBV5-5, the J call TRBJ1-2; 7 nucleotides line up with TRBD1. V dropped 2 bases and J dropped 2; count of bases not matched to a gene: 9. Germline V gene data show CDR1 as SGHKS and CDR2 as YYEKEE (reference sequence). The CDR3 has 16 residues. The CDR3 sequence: CASSFVVGQANYGYTF. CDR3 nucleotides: TGTGCCAGCAGCTTTGTTGTCGGACAGGCCAACTATGGCTACACCTTC.

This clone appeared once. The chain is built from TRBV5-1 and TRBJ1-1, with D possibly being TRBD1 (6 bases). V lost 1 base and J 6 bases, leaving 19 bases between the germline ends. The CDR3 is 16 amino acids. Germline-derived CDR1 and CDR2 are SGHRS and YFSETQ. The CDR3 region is CASSLTNPGGLAEAFF. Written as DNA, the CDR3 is TGCGCCAGCAGCTTGACGAATCCGGGGGGGCTGGCTGAAGCTTTCTTT. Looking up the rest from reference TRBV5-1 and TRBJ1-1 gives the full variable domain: KAGVTQTPRYLIKTRGQQVTLSCSPISGHRSVSWYQQTPGQGLQFLFEYFSETQRNKGNFPGRFSGRQFSNSRSEMNVSTLELGDSALYLCASSLTNPGGLAEAFFGQGTRLTVV.

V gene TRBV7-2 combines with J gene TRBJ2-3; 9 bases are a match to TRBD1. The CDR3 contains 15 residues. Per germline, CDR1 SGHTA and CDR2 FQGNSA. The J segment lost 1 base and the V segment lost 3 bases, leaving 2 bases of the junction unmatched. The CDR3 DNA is TGTGCCAGCAGCTTTGACAGGGGGGGCACAGATACGCAGTATTTT. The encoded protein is CASSFDRGGTDTQYF.

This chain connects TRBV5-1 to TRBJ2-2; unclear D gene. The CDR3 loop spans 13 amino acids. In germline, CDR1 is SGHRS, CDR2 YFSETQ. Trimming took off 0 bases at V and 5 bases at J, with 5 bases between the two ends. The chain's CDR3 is CASSLASTGELFF. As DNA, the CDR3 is TGCGCCAGCAGCTTGGCCTCTACCGGGGAGCTGTTTTTT.